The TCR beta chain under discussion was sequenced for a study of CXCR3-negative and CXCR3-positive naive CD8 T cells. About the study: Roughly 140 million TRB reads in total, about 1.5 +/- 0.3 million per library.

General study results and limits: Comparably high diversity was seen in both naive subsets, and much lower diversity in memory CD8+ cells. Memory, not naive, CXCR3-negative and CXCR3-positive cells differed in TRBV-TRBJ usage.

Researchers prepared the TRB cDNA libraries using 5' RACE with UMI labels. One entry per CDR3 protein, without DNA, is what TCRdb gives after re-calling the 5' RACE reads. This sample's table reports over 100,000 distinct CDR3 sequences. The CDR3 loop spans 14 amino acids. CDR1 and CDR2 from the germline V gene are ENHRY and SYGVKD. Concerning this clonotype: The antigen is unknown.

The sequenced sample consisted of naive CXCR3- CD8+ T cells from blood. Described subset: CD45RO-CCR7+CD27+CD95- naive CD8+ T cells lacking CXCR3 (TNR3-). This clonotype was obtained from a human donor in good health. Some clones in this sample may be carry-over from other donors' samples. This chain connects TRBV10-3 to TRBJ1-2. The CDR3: CAISAWQDFYGYTF.